This is a list of T cell receptor beta chains from one sample in a study of PD-L1 blockade in urothelial cancer. Repertoires were generated with immunoSEQ multiplex PCR, while TCRdb's copy carries only in-frame clones and drops some. The sample consists of around 100,000 clones, 70% to 85% of them appearing once. The sample was PBMCs, taken around atezolizumab (anti-PD-L1) treatment. The receptors derive from a man over 45 with urothelial cancer. The CDR3 runs from the conserved cysteine through the conserved F or W. A D gene is named only where the DNA matches it firmly. Rows may omit the clone size; those that give it use once, few, many or a size class.

v_gene: TRBV28; abundance: NA; j_gene: TRBJ2-7; d_gene: NA; CDR3aa: CASRRTVEQYF; CDR3nt: TGTGCCAGCCGGCGGACAGTCGAGCAGTACTTC
v_gene: TRBV6-1; abundance: NA; j_gene: TRBJ1-1; d_gene: NA; CDR3aa: CASSFQGLEAFF; CDR3nt: TGTGCCAGCAGTTTTCAGGGCCTTGAAGCTTTCTTT
v_gene: TRBV11-1; abundance: NA; j_gene: TRBJ2-5; d_gene: TRBD2; CDR3aa: CASSLGTSGRETQYF; CDR3nt: TGTGCCAGCAGCTTAGGGACTAGCGGGAGGGAGACCCAGTACTTC
v_gene: TRBV7-2; abundance: NA; j_gene: TRBJ2-5; d_gene: TRBD2; CDR3aa: CASSPRTRQETQYF; CDR3nt: TGTGCCAGCAGCCCACGGACTAGGCAAGAGACCCAGTACTTC
v_gene: TRBV5-6; abundance: NA; j_gene: TRBJ1-3; d_gene: NA; CDR3aa: CASSLGLGSGNTIYF; CDR3nt: TGTGCCAGCAGCTTGGGTCTAGGATCCGGAAACACCATATATTTT
v_gene: TRBV5-1; abundance: NA; j_gene: TRBJ2-1; d_gene: NA; CDR3aa: CASSPLGALNEQFF; CDR3nt: TGCGCCAGCAGCCCGCTGGGGGCGTTGAATGAGCAGTTCTTC
v_gene: TRBV15; abundance: NA; j_gene: TRBJ2-1; d_gene: TRBD2; CDR3aa: CATSRGSAGTRSDEQFF; CDR3nt: TGTGCCACCAGCAGAGGATCGGCCGGGACTAGATCCGATGAGCAGTTCTTC
v_gene: TRBV27; abundance: NA; j_gene: TRBJ2-7; d_gene: NA; CDR3aa: CASSPPGKNYEQYF; CDR3nt: TGTGCCAGCAGTCCCCCCGGGAAAAATTACGAGCAGTACTTC
v_gene: TRBV18; abundance: NA; j_gene: TRBJ1-4; d_gene: NA; CDR3aa: CASSPQQVLGNEKLFF; CDR3nt: TGTGCCAGCTCACCCCAACAGGTCTTGGGTAATGAAAAACTGTTTTTT
v_gene: TRBV28; abundance: NA; j_gene: TRBJ2-2; d_gene: NA; CDR3aa: CASSLIPAQGGELFF; CDR3nt: TGTGCCAGCAGTTTGATCCCCGCGCAGGGCGGGGAGCTGTTTTTT
v_gene: TRBV2; abundance: NA; j_gene: TRBJ1-2; d_gene: NA; CDR3aa: CASRKGETSGGYTF; CDR3nt: TGTGCCAGTCGTAAGGGGGAGACCTCTGGCGGCTACACCTTC
v_gene: TRBV30; abundance: NA; j_gene: TRBJ2-3; d_gene: TRBD2; CDR3aa: CAWSVLAGSTDTQYF; CDR3nt: TGTGCCTGGAGTGTACTAGCGGGAAGCACAGATACGCAGTATTTT
v_gene: TRBV11-2; abundance: once; j_gene: TRBJ2-2; d_gene: NA; CDR3aa: CASSLVAGTNTGELFF; CDR3nt: TGTGCCAGCAGCTTAGTAGCCGGAACGAACACCGGGGAGCTGTTTTTT
v_gene: TRBV7-2; abundance: NA; j_gene: TRBJ2-4; d_gene: NA; CDR3aa: CASSPDRKAKNIQYF; CDR3nt: TGTGCCAGCAGCCCCGACAGGAAAGCCAAAAACATTCAGTACTTC
v_gene: TRBV5-8; abundance: NA; j_gene: TRBJ2-5; d_gene: NA; CDR3aa: CASSSSGQGETQYF; CDR3nt: TGTGCCAGCAGCTCTTCAGGGCAGGGGGAGACCCAGTACTTC
v_gene: TRBV14; abundance: once; j_gene: TRBJ1-1; d_gene: NA; CDR3aa: CASSRNRESTEAFF; CDR3nt: TGTGCCAGCAGCCGTAACAGGGAAAGCACTGAAGCTTTCTTT
v_gene: TRBV2; abundance: NA; j_gene: TRBJ2-1; d_gene: NA; CDR3aa: CASSLYLSGTSYNEQFF; CDR3nt: TGTGCCAGCAGTCTATACCTTAGCGGAACCTCCTACAATGAGCAGTTCTTC
v_gene: TRBV6-4; abundance: once; j_gene: TRBJ2-1; d_gene: TRBD2; CDR3aa: CATKPLAGVSNEQFF; CDR3nt: TGTGCCACCAAACCCCTAGCGGGAGTGTCGAATGAGCAGTTCTTC
v_gene: TRBV2; abundance: NA; j_gene: TRBJ1-6; d_gene: TRBD1; CDR3aa: CASSQDRTINSPLHF; CDR3nt: TGTGCCAGCAGTCAGGACAGGACTATTAATTCACCCCTCCACTTT
v_gene: TRBV7-8; abundance: NA; j_gene: TRBJ2-4; d_gene: NA; CDR3aa: CASSWGGGQYF; CDR3nt: TGTGCCAGCAGCTGGGGCGGTGGTCAGTACTTC
v_gene: TRBV5-6; abundance: NA; j_gene: TRBJ2-3; d_gene: NA; CDR3aa: CASSLGRSADTQYF; CDR3nt: TGTGCCAGCAGCTTGGGCCGGAGTGCAGATACGCAGTATTTT
v_gene: TRBV28; abundance: NA; j_gene: TRBJ1-6; d_gene: NA; CDR3aa: CASSLGRGREGNSPLHF; CDR3nt: TGTGCCAGCAGTTTGGGCAGGGGCCGGGAGGGTAATTCACCCCTCCACTTT
v_gene: TRBV5-4; abundance: NA; j_gene: TRBJ1-6; d_gene: TRBD1; CDR3aa: CASSSEGQGYSPLHF; CDR3nt: TGTGCCAGCAGCTCGGAGGGACAGGGCTATTCACCCCTCCACTTT
v_gene: TRBV19; abundance: NA; j_gene: TRBJ1-2; d_gene: TRBD1; CDR3aa: CASSIPGTGIYGYTF; CDR3nt: TGTGCCAGTAGTATTCCCGGGACAGGGATCTATGGCTACACCTTC
v_gene: TRBV28; abundance: NA; j_gene: TRBJ2-2; d_gene: TRBD1; CDR3aa: CASLQGGAGTGELFF; CDR3nt: TGTGCCAGCCTGCAAGGGGGCGCGGGCACCGGGGAGCTGTTTTTT
v_gene: TRBV5-1; abundance: NA; j_gene: TRBJ2-7; d_gene: NA; CDR3aa: CASSLGLAEGIYEQYF; CDR3nt: TGCGCCAGCAGCCTGGGACTTGCAGAGGGAATCTACGAGCAGTACTTC
v_gene: TRBV10-3; abundance: NA; j_gene: TRBJ1-4; d_gene: TRBD1; CDR3aa: CAISGQGAREKLFF; CDR3nt: TGTGCCATCAGTGGTCAGGGGGCGCGGGAAAAACTGTTTTTT
v_gene: TRBV7-3; abundance: NA; j_gene: TRBJ2-5; d_gene: NA; CDR3aa: CASSGGWGETQYF; CDR3nt: TGTGCCAGCAGCGGGGGCTGGGGAGAGACCCAGTACTTC
v_gene: TRBV14; abundance: NA; j_gene: TRBJ2-5; d_gene: TRBD2; CDR3aa: CASSPSGSRLKTQYF; CDR3nt: TGTGCCAGCAGTCCGAGCGGGAGTCGGTTGAAGACCCAGTACTTC